The next 15 T cell receptor beta chains were all read from a single sample in a study of T cell repertoires in cytomegalovirus infection. For these receptors, no antigen is known. TCRdb recomputed calls from the reads with MiXCR, one row per CDR3 protein. The sample includes 900,000 to 950,000 distinct CDR3 sequences, roughly 30% of them seen just once. The starting material was cultured CD8+ T cells from PBMCs, obtained from culture after CMV antigen stimulation. These receptor sequences come from a human donor in good health (CMV status not recorded). Some clones in this sample may be carry-over from other donors' samples.

On this clonotype itself: Here the CDR3 omits its conserved ending phenylalanine or tryptophan, so a read error is the likely source. The chain couples TRBV7-2 to TRBJ2-5; TRBD2 matches at 11 bases. This CDR3 spans 17 amino acids. Germline trimming cut 7 bases from V and 5 bases from J; bases unmatched to any gene: 15. CDR1 SGHTA and CDR2 FQGNSA come from the germline V gene. This CDR3 reads CASTIAGGSSGYETQYL. In nucleotides, the CDR3 is TGTGCCAGCACCATAGCGGGGGGGTCCTCCGGATATGAGACCCAGTACTTG.

The gene calls are TRBV20-1 and TRBJ2-1, with 7 bases lining up with TRBD1. The V segment lost 0 bases and the J segment 8 bases; nucleotides outside the gene matches: 7. This CDR3 comprises 14 residues. The germline gives CDR1 DFQATT, CDR2 SNEGSKA (reference sequence). CDR3 loop: CSARDWTGIDEQFF. In nucleotides, the CDR3 is TGCAGTGCTAGAGATTGGACAGGTATCGATGAGCAGTTCTTC.

For this clonotype: In this CDR3 the conserved last residue, phenylalanine or tryptophan, is missing, so a read error is likely. V and J are TRBV7-9 and TRBJ2-1; 7 bases are a match to TRBD2. Germline assignment: CDR1 SEHNR and CDR2 FQNEAQ (reference sequence). V shed 4 bases and J 5 bases; nucleotides not matched to a gene: 8. The length of the CDR3 is 15 residues. DNA for the CDR3: TGTGCCAGCAGCTGGGGGGGAGGGCCGGACAATGAGCAGTTCTAC. This translates into CASSWGGGPDNEQFY.

This clonotype was observed at least ten times. The chain links TRBV7-6 to TRBJ1-2; D is possibly TRBD1 (5 bases). Germline CDR1 reads SGHVS; CDR2 reads FNYEAQ. Trimming removed 5 bases at V and 8 bases at J, with 12 bases between. This CDR3 is built from 12 residues. CDR3 loop: CASSPGTRGYTF. The DNA for the CDR3 is TGTGCCAGCAGCCCCGGGACCAGGGGCTACACCTTC.

This clonotype was counted a few times. J is TRBJ1-2 and V is TRBV6-4, with 9 bases identical to TRBD1. V lost 5 bases to trimming and J lost 6 bases; unmatched junction nucleotides: 16. The CDR3 extends over 17 amino acids. CDR1 and CDR2 (germline): MRHNA, SNTAGT. The CDR3 DNA is TGTGCCAGCAGTCTTCACCCGACCGGACAGGGGAAAGATGGCTACACCTTC. It specifies CASSLHPTGQGKDGYTF.

In this sample, this clonotype turned up once. The chain couples TRBV27 to TRBJ2-7; possibly TRBD1 or TRBD2 for D (5 bases each). V dropped 5 bases and J dropped 4 bases, with 15 bases sitting between them. The germline V gene has CDR1 MNHEY and CDR2 SMNVEV (reference sequence). CDR3 length: 14 amino acids. The CDR3 loop reads CASSTRGPTYEQYF. The CDR3 nucleotides are TGTGCCAGCAGTACCCGGGGACCGACATACGAGCAGTACTTC.

This chain connects TRBV19 to TRBJ1-6; D gene uncertain. Germline V CDR1 and CDR2: LNHDA, SQIVND (reference sequence). CDR3 length: 13 amino acids. V was trimmed by 7 bases and J by 4 bases, leaving 8 bases between them. CDR3 sequence: CASIAGYNSPLHF. CDR3 sequence (DNA): TGTGCCAGTATCGCGGGGTATAATTCACCCCTCCACTTT.

This clonotype was recorded a few times. The chain is built from TRBV6-2 or TRBV6-3 and TRBJ1-2; 7 bases line up with TRBD1. The CDR3 extends over 14 amino acids. Germline V CDR1 and CDR2: MNHEY, SVGEGT. Losses at the gene ends were 6 bases for V and 7 bases for J; bases not matched to a gene: 11. The CDR3 DNA follows: TGTGCCAGCAGCTATGGTGACAGGGTCTCTGGCTACACCTTC. It translates to CASSYGDRVSGYTF.

There are many counts of this clonotype. The V and J genes are TRBV6-2 or TRBV6-3 and TRBJ2-1, with D tentatively TRBD2 (6 bases). Trimming cost V 0 bases and J 8 bases, with 14 bases left between them. Germline CDR1 reads MNHEY; CDR2 reads SVGEGT. The CDR3 is 15 amino acids. This CDR3 is CASSYSEGRAHEQFF. In DNA form, the CDR3 reads TGTGCCAGCAGTTACTCGGAGGGCAGGGCCCATGAGCAGTTCTTC.

This clonotype was recorded a few times. V and J are TRBV7-3 and TRBJ2-7; TRBD1 might be the D (6 bases). The CDR3 has 15 residues. CDR1 is SGHTA, CDR2 FQGTGA, per germline. The V end was cut by 4 bases, the J end by 0 bases, with 13 bases between. CDR3 sequence (DNA): TGTGCCAGCAGCTCGGACAGAACGAGCTCCTACGAGCAGTACTTC. The encoded protein is CASSSDRTSSYEQYF.

The chain links TRBV6-6 to TRBJ1-5; D might be TRBD1 (6 bases). The CDR3 has 13 residues. Looked up from germline, CDR1 is MNHNY and CDR2 is SVGAGI (reference sequence). Between the trimmed V and J ends, which lost 7 bases and 8 bases, there was a span of 15 bases. CDR3 loop: CASTEGGLEPQHF. The CDR3 nucleotides are TGTGCCAGCACCGAGGGGGGCTTGGAGCCCCAGCATTTT.

In its sample, this clonotype was seen a few times. The rearrangement links TRBV6-6 to TRBJ1-1, with 12 bases matching TRBD1. Germline V gene sequence: CDR1 MNHNY, CDR2 SVGAGI (reference sequence). Trimming at V came to 7 bases and at J to 8 bases, leaving 5 bases not matched to a gene. CDR3 size: 13 residues. CDR3 nucleotide sequence: TGTGCCAGCACCACCGGGACAGGGGGCGAAGCTTTCTTT. Amino acids: CASTTGTGGEAFF.

Comments on this clonotype: This may be a read error, as it is one base from a much larger clone. This chain uses TRBV11-1 with TRBJ2-1, with 8 bases matching TRBD2. Per germline, CDR1 SGHAT and CDR2 FQDESV (reference sequence). CDR3 length equals 14 residues. The CDR3 DNA sequence: TGTGTCAGCAGCTCTAGCGGGCCGTACAATGAGCAGTTCTTC. It is translated as CVSSSSGPYNEQFF.

V usage is TRBV12-3 or TRBV12-4 and J usage is TRBJ2-1, with 9 bases matching TRBD1. The CDR3 runs 13 residues. Trimming cost V 6 bases and J 3 bases; bases outside gene matches: 0. CDR3 sequence reads: CASRGQGYNEQFF. Written as DNA, the CDR3 is TGTGCCAGCAGGGGACAGGGCTACAATGAGCAGTTCTTC.

The sample holds a few counts of this clonotype. The V call is TRBV25-1, the J call TRBJ1-6, with D uncertain. V was cut by 2 bases and J by 6 bases, with 11 bases left in between. The CDR3 loop spans 15 amino acids. The V gene's germline CDR1 is MGHDK and CDR2 SYGVNS. The CDR3 sequence is CASSEGGAGNSPLHF. DNA of the CDR3: TGTGCCAGCAGTGAAGGAGGAGCGGGTAATTCACCCCTCCACTTT.